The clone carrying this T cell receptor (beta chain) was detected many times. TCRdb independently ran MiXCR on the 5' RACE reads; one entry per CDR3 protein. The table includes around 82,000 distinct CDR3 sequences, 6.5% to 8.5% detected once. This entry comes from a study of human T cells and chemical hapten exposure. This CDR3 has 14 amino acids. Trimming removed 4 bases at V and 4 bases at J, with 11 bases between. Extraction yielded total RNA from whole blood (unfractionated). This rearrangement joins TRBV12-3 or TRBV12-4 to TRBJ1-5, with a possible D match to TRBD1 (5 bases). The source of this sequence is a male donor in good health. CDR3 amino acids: CASSSTQVNQPQHF. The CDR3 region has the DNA TGTGCCAGCAGTTCCACACAGGTGAATCAGCCCCAGCATTTT.